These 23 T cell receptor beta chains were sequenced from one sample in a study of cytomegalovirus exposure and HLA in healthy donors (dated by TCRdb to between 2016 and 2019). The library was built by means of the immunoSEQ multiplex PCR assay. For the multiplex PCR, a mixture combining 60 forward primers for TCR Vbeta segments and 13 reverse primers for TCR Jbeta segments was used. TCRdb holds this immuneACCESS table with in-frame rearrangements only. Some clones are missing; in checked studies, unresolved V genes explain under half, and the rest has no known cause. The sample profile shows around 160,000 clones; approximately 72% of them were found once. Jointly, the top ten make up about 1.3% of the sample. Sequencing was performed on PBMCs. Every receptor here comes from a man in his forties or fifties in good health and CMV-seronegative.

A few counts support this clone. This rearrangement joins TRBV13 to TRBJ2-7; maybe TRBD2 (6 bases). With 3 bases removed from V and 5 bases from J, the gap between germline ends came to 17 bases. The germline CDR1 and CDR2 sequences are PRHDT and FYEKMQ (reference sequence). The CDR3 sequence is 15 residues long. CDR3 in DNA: TGTGCCAGCAGCTTTAAGGGGACTCGAGGCAACGAGCAGTACTTC. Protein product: CASSFKGTRGNEQYF.

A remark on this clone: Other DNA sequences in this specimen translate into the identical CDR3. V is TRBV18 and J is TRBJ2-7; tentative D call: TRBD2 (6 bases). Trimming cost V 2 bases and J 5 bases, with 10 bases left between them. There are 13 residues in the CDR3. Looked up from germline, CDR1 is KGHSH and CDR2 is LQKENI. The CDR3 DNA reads TGTGCCAGCTCACCAAGGAGGGGCCACGAGCAGTACTTC. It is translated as CASSPRRGHEQYF.

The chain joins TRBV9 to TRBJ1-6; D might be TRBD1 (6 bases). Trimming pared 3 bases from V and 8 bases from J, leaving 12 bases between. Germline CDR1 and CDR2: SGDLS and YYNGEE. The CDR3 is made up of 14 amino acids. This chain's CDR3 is CASSARDTYSPLHF. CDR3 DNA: TGTGCCAGCAGCGCCCGGGACACCTATTCACCCCTCCACTTT.

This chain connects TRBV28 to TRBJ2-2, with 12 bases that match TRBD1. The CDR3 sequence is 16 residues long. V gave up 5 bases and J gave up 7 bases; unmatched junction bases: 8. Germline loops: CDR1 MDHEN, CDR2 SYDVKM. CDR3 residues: CASSISGTGGIGELFF. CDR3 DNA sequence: TGTGCCAGCAGTATAAGTGGGACAGGGGGCATCGGGGAGCTGTTTTTT. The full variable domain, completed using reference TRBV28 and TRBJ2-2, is DVKVTQSSRYLVKRTGEKVFLECVQDMDHENMFWYRQDPGLGLRLIYFSYDVKMKEKGDIPEGYSVSREKKERFSLILESASTNQTSMYLCASSISGTGGIGELFFGEGSRLTVL.

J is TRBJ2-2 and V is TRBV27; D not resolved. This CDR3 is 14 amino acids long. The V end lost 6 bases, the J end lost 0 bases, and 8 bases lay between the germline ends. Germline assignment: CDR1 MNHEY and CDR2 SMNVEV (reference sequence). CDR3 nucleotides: TGTGCCAGCAGACCCACAGCGAACACCGGGGAGCTGTTTTTT. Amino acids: CASRPTANTGELFF.

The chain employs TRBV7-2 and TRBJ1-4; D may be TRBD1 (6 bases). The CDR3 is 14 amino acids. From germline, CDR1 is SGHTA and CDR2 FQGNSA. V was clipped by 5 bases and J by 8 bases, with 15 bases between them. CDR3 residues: CASSPEGGGEKLFF. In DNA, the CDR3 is TGTGCCAGCAGCCCAGAGGGGGGGGGCGAAAAACTGTTTTTT.

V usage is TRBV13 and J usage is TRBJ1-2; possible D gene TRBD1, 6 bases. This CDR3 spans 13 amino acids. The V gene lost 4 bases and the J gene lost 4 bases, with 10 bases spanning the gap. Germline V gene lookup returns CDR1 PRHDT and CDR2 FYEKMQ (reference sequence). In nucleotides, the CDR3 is TGTGCCAGCAGCTCAGACAGGATCTATGGCTACACCTTC. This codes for CASSSDRIYGYTF.

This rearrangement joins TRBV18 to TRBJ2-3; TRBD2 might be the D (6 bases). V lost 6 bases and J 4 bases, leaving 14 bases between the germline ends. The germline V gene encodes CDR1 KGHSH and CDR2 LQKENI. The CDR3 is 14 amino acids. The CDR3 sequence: CASSPTGEADTQYF. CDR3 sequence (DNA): TGTGCCAGCTCCCCAACGGGGGAGGCAGATACGCAGTATTTT.

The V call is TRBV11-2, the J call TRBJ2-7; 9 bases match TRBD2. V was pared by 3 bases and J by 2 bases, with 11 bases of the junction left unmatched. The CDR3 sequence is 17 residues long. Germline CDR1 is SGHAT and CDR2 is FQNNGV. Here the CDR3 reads CASSFTSTSGSAYEQYF. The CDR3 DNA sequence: TGTGCCAGCAGCTTCACTTCTACTAGCGGGTCTGCCTACGAGCAGTACTTC. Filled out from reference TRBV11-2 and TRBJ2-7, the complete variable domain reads EAGVAQSPRYKIIEKRQSVAFWCNPISGHATLYWYQQILGQGPKLLIQFQNNGVVDDSQLPKDRFSAERLKGVDSTLKIQPAKLEDSAVYLCASSFTSTSGSAYEQYFGPGTRLTVT.

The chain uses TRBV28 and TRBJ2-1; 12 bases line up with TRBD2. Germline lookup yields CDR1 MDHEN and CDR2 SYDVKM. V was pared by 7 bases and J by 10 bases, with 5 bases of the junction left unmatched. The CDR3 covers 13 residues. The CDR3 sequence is CASISSGGAEQFF. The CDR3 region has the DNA TGTGCCAGCATTTCTAGCGGGGGGGCGGAGCAGTTCTTC.

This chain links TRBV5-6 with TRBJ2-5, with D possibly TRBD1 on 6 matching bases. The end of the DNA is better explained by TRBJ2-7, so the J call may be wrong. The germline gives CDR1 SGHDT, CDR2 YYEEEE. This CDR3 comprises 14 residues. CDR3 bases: TGTGCCAGCAGCCAAAGACAGGCCTCCTACGAGCAGTACTTC. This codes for CASSQRQASYEQYF.

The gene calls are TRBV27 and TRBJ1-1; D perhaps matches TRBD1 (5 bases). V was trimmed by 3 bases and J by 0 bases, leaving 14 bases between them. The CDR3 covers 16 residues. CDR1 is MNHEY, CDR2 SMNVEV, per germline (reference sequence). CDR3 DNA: TGTGCCAGCAGTTTGAGGGCGGGGACGGTGAACACTGAAGCTTTCTTT. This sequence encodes CASSLRAGTVNTEAFF.

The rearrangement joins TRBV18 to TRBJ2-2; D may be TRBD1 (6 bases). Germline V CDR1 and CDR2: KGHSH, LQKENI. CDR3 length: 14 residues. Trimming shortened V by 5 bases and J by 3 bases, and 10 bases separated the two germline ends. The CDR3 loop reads CASSLDSDTGELFF. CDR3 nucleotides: TGTGCCAGCTCATTGGACAGCGACACCGGGGAGCTGTTTTTT.

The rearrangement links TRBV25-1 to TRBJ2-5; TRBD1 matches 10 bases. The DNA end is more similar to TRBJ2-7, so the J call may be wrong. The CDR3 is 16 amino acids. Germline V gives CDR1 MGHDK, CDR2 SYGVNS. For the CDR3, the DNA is TGTGCCAGCAGTGACGTCATCGGACAGGGGGGCTACGAGCAGTACTTC. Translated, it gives CASSDVIGQGGYEQYF.

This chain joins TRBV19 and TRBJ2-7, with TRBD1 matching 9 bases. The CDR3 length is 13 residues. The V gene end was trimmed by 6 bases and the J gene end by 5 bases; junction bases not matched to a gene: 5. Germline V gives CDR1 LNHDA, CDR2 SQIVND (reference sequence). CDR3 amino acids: CASSLTGGNEQYF. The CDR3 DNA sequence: TGTGCCAGTAGCTTGACAGGGGGGAACGAGCAGTACTTC. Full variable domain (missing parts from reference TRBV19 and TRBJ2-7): DGGITQSPKYLFRKEGQNVTLSCEQNLNHDAMYWYRQDPGQGLRLIYYSQIVNDFQKGDIAEGYSVSREKKESFPLTVTSAQKNPTAFYLCASSLTGGNEQYFGPGTRLTVT.

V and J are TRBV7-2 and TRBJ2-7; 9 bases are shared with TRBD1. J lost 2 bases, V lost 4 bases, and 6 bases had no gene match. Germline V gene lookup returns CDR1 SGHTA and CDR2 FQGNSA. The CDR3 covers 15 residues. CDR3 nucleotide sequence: TGTGCCAGCAGCTCGGGACAGGGTAGAACCTACGAGCAGTACTTC. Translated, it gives CASSSGQGRTYEQYF.

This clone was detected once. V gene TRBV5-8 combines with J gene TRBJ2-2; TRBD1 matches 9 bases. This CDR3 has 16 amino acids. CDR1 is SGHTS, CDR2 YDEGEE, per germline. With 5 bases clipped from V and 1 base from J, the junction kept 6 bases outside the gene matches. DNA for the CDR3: TGTGCCAGCAGTACCTACAGGGGGCGGAACACCGGGGAGCTGTTTTTT. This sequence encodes CASSTYRGRNTGELFF.

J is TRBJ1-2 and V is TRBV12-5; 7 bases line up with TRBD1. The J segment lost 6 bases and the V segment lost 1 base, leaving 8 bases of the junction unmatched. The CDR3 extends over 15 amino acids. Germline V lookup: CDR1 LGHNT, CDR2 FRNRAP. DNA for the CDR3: TGTGCTAGTGGTTTGGGCCTAACAGGGGTCCATGGCTACACCTTC. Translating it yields CASGLGLTGVHGYTF.

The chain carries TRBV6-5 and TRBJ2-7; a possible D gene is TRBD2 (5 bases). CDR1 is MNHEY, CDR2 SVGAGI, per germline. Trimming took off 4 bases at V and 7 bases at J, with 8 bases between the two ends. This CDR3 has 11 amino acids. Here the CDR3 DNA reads TGTGCCAGCAGTTCACAGCGGGAGCAGTACTTC. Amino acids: CASSSQREQYF.

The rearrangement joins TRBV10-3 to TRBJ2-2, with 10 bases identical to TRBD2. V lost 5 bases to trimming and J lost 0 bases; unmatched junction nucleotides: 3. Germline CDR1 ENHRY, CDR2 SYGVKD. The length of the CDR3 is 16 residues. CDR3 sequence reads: CAISSSGGSNTGELFF. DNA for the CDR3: TGTGCCATCAGTAGTAGCGGGGGGTCGAACACCGGGGAGCTGTTTTTT.

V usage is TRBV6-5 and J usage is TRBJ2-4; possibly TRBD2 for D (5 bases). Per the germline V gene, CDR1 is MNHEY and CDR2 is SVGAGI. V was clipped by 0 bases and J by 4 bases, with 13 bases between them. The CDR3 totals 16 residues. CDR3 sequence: CASSYSESSAKNIQYF. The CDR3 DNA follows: TGTGCCAGCAGTTACTCGGAGAGTAGCGCTAAAAACATTCAGTACTTC.

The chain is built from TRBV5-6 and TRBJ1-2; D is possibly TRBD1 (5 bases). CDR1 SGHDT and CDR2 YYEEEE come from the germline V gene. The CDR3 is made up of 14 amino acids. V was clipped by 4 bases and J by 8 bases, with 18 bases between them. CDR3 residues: CASSVGLFGRGYTF. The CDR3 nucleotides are TGTGCCAGCAGCGTGGGACTCTTCGGGAGGGGCTACACCTTC.

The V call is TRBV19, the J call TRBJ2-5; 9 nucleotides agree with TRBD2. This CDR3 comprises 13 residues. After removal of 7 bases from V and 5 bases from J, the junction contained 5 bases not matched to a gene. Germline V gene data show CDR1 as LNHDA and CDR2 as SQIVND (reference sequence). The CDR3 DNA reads TGTGCCAGTAAAGGGCGGGGGGGTGAGACCCAGTACTTC. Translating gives CASKGRGGETQYF.